This entry lists 22 T cell receptor beta chains sequenced from one sample in a study of CD8 T cells in ankylosing spondylitis. TCRdb itself ran the 5' RACE reads through MiXCR, one entry per CDR3 protein. The repertoire has about 160,000 distinct CDR3 sequences, about a sixth of them found once; the top ten carry approximately 8%. The sequenced sample was blood, either unsorted or a sorted T cell fraction (not recorded which). These receptors all stem from a male donor with ankylosing spondylitis or in good health (not recorded which).

This clonotype was observed many times. DNA for the CDR3: TGTGCCAGCAGTCCGCCGGGACTAGCGTTGGTTACCGGGGAGCTGTTTTTT. Translated: CASSPPGLALVTGELFF. This sequence joins TRBV27 and TRBJ2-2; 10 bases match TRBD2. J lost 5 bases, V lost 5 bases, and 11 bases had no gene match. This CDR3 region has 17 residues. Germline V gives CDR1 MNHEY, CDR2 SMNVEV (reference sequence).

There are many counts of this clonotype. The V and J genes are TRBV4-2 and TRBJ2-7, with TRBD1 as a possible D gene (6 bases). Germline V gene data show CDR1 as LGHNA and CDR2 as YNFKEQ. V shed 0 bases and J shed 4 bases, with 19 bases lying between them. The CDR3 loop spans 17 amino acids. The CDR3 nucleotides are TGTGCCAGCAGCCAAGATCCCGCAGGGGAAGTTTTGTACGAGCAGTACTTC. As protein: CASSQDPAGEVLYEQYF.

The sample holds many counts of this clonotype. V is TRBV28 and J is TRBJ2-3, with 14 bases fitting TRBD2. The CDR3 sequence is 14 residues long. Trimming at V came to 6 bases and at J to 4 bases, leaving 0 bases not matched to a gene. Looked up from germline, CDR1 is MDHEN and CDR2 is SYDVKM. The CDR3 protein is CASRTSGGADTQYF. CDR3 DNA: TGTGCCAGCAGGACTAGCGGGGGGGCAGATACGCAGTATTTT.

Concerning this clonotype: A much larger clone sits a single nucleotide away, making a read error possible. The chain uses TRBV9 and TRBJ2-3; the match to TRBD1 covers 10 bases. Germline V gene sequence: CDR1 SGDLS, CDR2 YYNGEE. Losses at the gene ends were 6 bases for V and 4 bases for J; bases not matched to a gene: 8. The CDR3 covers 15 residues. In nucleotides, the CDR3 is TGTGCCAGCAATCGACAGGGGGCTGAACCAGATACGCAGTATTTT. As protein: CASNRQGAEPDTQYF. The entire variable domain, with the rest obtained from reference TRBV9 and TRBJ2-3, is as follows: DSGVTQTPKHLITATGQRVTLRCSPRSGDLSVYWYQQSLDQGLQFLIQYYNGEERAKGNILERFSAQQFPDLHSELNLSSLELGDSALYFCASNRQGAEPDTQYFGPGTRLTVL.

The sample holds a few counts of this clonotype. The chain joins TRBV28 to TRBJ2-2; 7 nucleotides agree with TRBD2. Germline CDR1 MDHEN, CDR2 SYDVKM. The CDR3 is 16 residues long. V shed 8 bases, J shed 0 bases, and the junction held 9 bases outside the gene matches. The CDR3 DNA reads TGTGCCAGCGCCGGGAGCGGGAAGACGAACACCGGGGAGCTGTTTTTT. Protein sequence: CASAGSGKTNTGELFF.

Many counts were recorded for this clonotype. V usage is TRBV20-1 and J usage is TRBJ1-6; D unclear. The CDR3 has 15 amino acids. The V end was cut by 3 bases, the J end by 1 base, with 10 bases between. Germline V gene data show CDR1 as DFQATT and CDR2 as SNEGSKA (reference sequence). The chain's CDR3 is CSASGGLSYNSPLHF. For the CDR3, the DNA is TGCAGTGCTAGTGGCGGTTTGTCCTATAATTCACCCCTCCACTTT.

This clonotype was detected many times. This chain joins TRBV29-1 and TRBJ1-5; D may be TRBD1 (5 bases). The germline V gene has CDR1 SQVTM and CDR2 ANQGSEA. The CDR3 consists of 13 residues. The V end was cut by 7 bases, the J end by 1 base, with 11 bases between. The CDR3 coding sequence is TGCAGCGGGAGTCGGGGGAGCAATCAGCCCCAGCATTTT. Amino acids: CSGSRGSNQPQHF.

The sample holds many counts of this clonotype. V usage is TRBV7-2 and J usage is TRBJ2-1; D is unclear. The V and J ends lost 0 bases and 0 bases respectively, with 6 bases between them. Germline V gene lookup returns CDR1 SGHTA and CDR2 FQGNSA. The CDR3 sequence is 15 residues long. CDR3 sequence reads: CASSLALSSYNEQFF. CDR3 sequence (DNA): TGTGCCAGCAGCTTAGCGCTGAGCTCCTACAATGAGCAGTTCTTC.

This clonotype was observed many times. The genes are TRBV25-1 and TRBJ1-1; a possible D gene is TRBD1 (6 bases). Germline V gene lookup returns CDR1 MGHDK and CDR2 SYGVNS. V lost 8 bases, J lost 0 bases, and 16 bases lay in between. The CDR3 spans 15 residues. The CDR3 sequence: CASAHRGRMNTEAFF. The CDR3 DNA follows: TGTGCCAGCGCCCATAGGGGGAGGATGAACACTGAAGCTTTCTTT.

This clonotype was found many times. V usage is TRBV5-1 and J usage is TRBJ2-7; TRBD2 aligns across 10 bases. Germline assignment: CDR1 SGHRS and CDR2 YFSETQ. The CDR3 length is 14 residues. The junction had 4 bases not matched to a gene; V was cut back by 3 bases and J by 4 bases. The CDR3 spells CASSSGLAKYEQYF. CDR3 coding DNA: TGCGCCAGCAGCTCGGGACTAGCGAAGTACGAGCAGTACTTC. The whole variable domain, filled in from reference TRBV5-1 and TRBJ2-7, reads KAGVTQTPRYLIKTRGQQVTLSCSPISGHRSVSWYQQTPGQGLQFLFEYFSETQRNKGNFPGRFSGRQFSNSRSEMNVSTLELGDSALYLCASSSGLAKYEQYFGPGTRLTVT.

The sample holds many counts of this clonotype. The chain recombines TRBV7-3 with TRBJ1-1; perhaps TRBD1 as D (5 bases). Germline V gives CDR1 SGHTA, CDR2 FQGTGA. The CDR3 consists of 14 residues. Trimming shortened V by 4 bases and J by 1 base, and 10 bases separated the two germline ends. The CDR3 region is CASSSQQGNTEAFF. The CDR3 bases are TGTGCCAGCAGCTCCCAGCAGGGGAACACTGAAGCTTTCTTT.

A few counts support this clonotype. CDR3 nucleotides: TGTGCCACCAGTGACCCCGGACTAGCGGACGCTGTCTACAATGAGCAGTTCTTC. Protein: CATSDPGLADAVYNEQFF. The gene calls are TRBV24-1 and TRBJ2-1; 10 bases map to TRBD2. V shed 4 bases and J 3 bases; nucleotides not matched to a gene: 11. There are 18 residues in the CDR3. The germline V gene encodes CDR1 KGHDR and CDR2 SFDVKD.

This clonotype was picked up one time. The chain recombines TRBV5-1 with TRBJ2-1; possibly TRBD1 for D (5 bases). Germline-derived CDR1 and CDR2 are SGHRS and YFSETQ. Trimming shortened V by 1 base and J by 4 bases, and 9 bases separated the two germline ends. CDR3 length: 14 residues. The CDR3 loop is CASSLRTLYNEQFF. CDR3 DNA sequence: TGCGCCAGCAGCTTGAGGACACTGTACAATGAGCAGTTCTTC.

The J gene is TRBJ2-6, the V gene TRBV6-5; D possibly corresponds to TRBD2 (6 bases). The CDR3 consists of 17 residues. Trimming pared 5 bases from V and 0 bases from J, leaving 14 bases between. Per the germline V gene, CDR1 is MNHEY and CDR2 is SVGAGI. CDR3 amino acids: CASSPRELRSGANVLTF. CDR3 in DNA: TGTGCCAGCAGTCCTCGGGAGCTCCGCTCTGGGGCCAACGTCCTGACTTTC.

The V call is TRBV12-3 or TRBV12-4, the J call TRBJ2-7; TRBD2 matches at 7 bases. Trimming took 6 bases from V and 0 from J; bases not matched to a gene: 23. The CDR3 runs 20 residues. The CDR3 bases are TGTGCCAGCAGACCATACCCTGGGGAGGGAGAGGAAGGTGGCTCCTACGAGCAGTACTTC. Protein product: CASRPYPGEGEEGGSYEQYF.

This chain joins TRBV6-5 and TRBJ1-1, with TRBD1 matching 8 bases. The CDR3 covers 17 residues. V trimming: 0 bases; J trimming: 5 bases; junction bases outside the gene matches: 11. Germline V lookup: CDR1 MNHEY, CDR2 SVGAGI. CDR3 sequence: CASSYSAKATGVTEAFF. The DNA for the CDR3 is TGTGCCAGCAGTTACTCGGCTAAAGCGACAGGGGTTACTGAAGCTTTCTTT.

The chain joins TRBV20-1 to TRBJ2-1; D remains unclear. Trimming removed 6 bases from V and 0 bases from J, with 9 bases in between. The CDR3 is 13 residues long. Germline CDR1 reads DFQATT; CDR2 reads SNEGSKA (reference sequence). CDR3 sequence reads: CSALYSSYNEQFF. CDR3 DNA sequence: TGCAGTGCACTCTACAGCTCCTACAATGAGCAGTTCTTC.

The V call is TRBV7-6, the J call TRBJ1-3; 9 bases are a match to TRBD1. J was trimmed by 1 base and V by 8 bases; bases with no gene match: 3. This CDR3 region has 14 residues. Germline lookup yields CDR1 SGHVS and CDR2 FNYEAQ. The CDR3 here is CASRTGESGNTIYF. The CDR3 region has the DNA TGTGCCAGCCGGACAGGGGAATCTGGAAACACCATATATTTT. Full variable domain (remainder filled in from reference TRBV7-6 and TRBJ1-3): GAGVSQSPRYKVTKRGQDVALRCDPISGHVSLYWYRQALGQGPEFLTYFNYEAQQDKSGLPNDRFSAERPEGSISTLTIQRTEQRDSAMYRCASRTGESGNTIYFGEGSWLTVV.

This clonotype showed up many times. J is TRBJ2-1 and V is TRBV4-1; 10 positions match TRBD2. Germline CDR1 is MGHRA and CDR2 is YSYEKL. CDR3 length equals 14 residues. With 7 bases clipped from V and 6 bases from J, the junction kept 6 bases outside the gene matches. CDR3 sequence reads: CASKGLAGVNEQFF. CDR3 nucleotide sequence: TGCGCCAGCAAGGGGCTAGCGGGAGTCAATGAGCAGTTCTTC.

The genes are TRBV2 and TRBJ1-1; D is uncertain. Germline V gene data show CDR1 as SNHLY and CDR2 as FYNNEI. Deletions cut 5 bases from V and 2 bases from J, with 9 bases between. CDR3 length: 13 amino acids. CDR3 residues: CASSRASNTEAFF. The CDR3 region has the DNA TGTGCCAGCAGTAGGGCAAGTAACACTGAAGCTTTCTTT.

This sequence joins TRBV7-3 and TRBJ2-4; D is perhaps TRBD1 (5 bases). This CDR3 spans 14 amino acids. Germline assignment: CDR1 SGHTA and CDR2 FQGTGA. Trimming stripped 5 bases from V and 8 bases from J, with 16 bases between. The CDR3 nucleotides read TGTGCCAGCAGCCTCGACAGTGGGAAGGACATTCAGTACTTC. It translates to CASSLDSGKDIQYF.

The chain joins TRBV28 to TRBJ1-2; tentatively, D is TRBD1 (5 bases). This CDR3 contains 14 residues. The V end was cut by 6 bases, the J end by 2 bases, with 13 bases between. CDR1 and CDR2 (germline): MDHEN, SYDVKM. The CDR3 here is CASSTYRQNYGYTF. CDR3 in DNA: TGTGCCAGCAGCACCTATCGACAGAACTATGGCTACACCTTC.